This T cell receptor beta chain was identified during a study of regulatory T cells. General study findings and limits: Regulatory T cells from CD3G-deficient patients were less diverse than autologous conventional CD4+ cells and control regulatory cells.

For this clone: The antigen is unknown.

The PCR used 52 TRBV and 13 TRBJ primers. Profiling relied on immunoSEQ multiplex PCR, and the TCRdb table lists in-frame clones only, not all of them. The profile shows about 3,900 clones, 91% of them singletons. The CDR3 sequence is 14 residues long. Input material: CD4+ Tregs sorted from blood. This clonotype was sampled from a child aged 2 to 15 with CD3G deficiency. The chain carries TRBV21-1 and TRBJ1-5. TRBV21-1 is designated a pseudogene. CDR3 coding DNA: TGTGCCAGCAGGAAAAGTAGGTCCAATCAGCCCCAGCATTTT. It specifies CASRKSRSNQPQHF.